This is a list of T cell receptor beta chains from one sample in a study of regulatory T cells in long-lasting Graves disease. In TCRdb, the multiplex PCR reads were re-called with MiXCR into one record per CDR3 protein. The sample carries fewer than 600,000 distinct CDR3 sequences, 20% to 25% recorded once. The input for sequencing was peripheral blood mononuclear cells (PBMCs), taken when the disease was refractory, from a patient treated with antithyroid drugs. These receptors all stem from a female donor with Graves disease. The CDR3 runs from the conserved cysteine through the conserved F or W. A D gene is named only where the DNA matches it firmly. Some rows mark clone size as missing; the rest say once, few, many or name a class of expanded clone.

clone size,J gene,V gene,D gene,CDR3 DNA,CDR3 protein
many,TRBJ1-2,TRBV29-1,NA,TGCAGCGTTGAAGGAGGCAGGGGAGGCTACACCTTC,CSVEGGRGGYTF
NA,TRBJ1-2,TRBV18,NA,TGTGCCAGCTCACCACCATCCGGACAGCTTTATGGCTACACCTTC,CASSPPSGQLYGYTF
NA,TRBJ2-1,TRBV12-3/TRBV12-4,NA,TGTGCCAGCAGTAAGGGGTTGAGTTACAATGAGCAGTTCTTC,CASSKGLSYNEQFF
few,TRBJ1-1,TRBV3-1,TRBD1,TGTGCCAGCAGACTTAGGGACAGTAACACTGAAGCTTTCTTT,CASRLRDSNTEAFF
NA,TRBJ2-3,TRBV12-3/TRBV12-4,NA,TGTGCCAGCAGTTTAGGGGGGGACTCTACCACAGATACGCAGTATTTT,CASSLGGDSTTDTQYF
NA,TRBJ2-1,TRBV12-3/TRBV12-4,TRBD1,TGTGCCAGCAGTTTTTTCTCCGGGACAGGACCCTACAATGAGCAGTTCTTC,CASSFFSGTGPYNEQFF
few,TRBJ2-7,TRBV3-1,NA,TGTGCCAGCAGCCAAGTTTGGAATTCCCACGAGCAGTACTTC,CASSQVWNSHEQYF
few,TRBJ2-3,TRBV24-1,TRBD1,TGTGCCACCAGTCAGGGGACAGCAGAACGAGATACGCAGTATTTT,CATSQGTAERDTQYF
many,TRBJ1-5,TRBV28,NA,TGTGCCAGCAGCAAAGACGGACTTAGCAATCAGCCCCAGCATTTT,CASSKDGLSNQPQHF
many,TRBJ1-1,TRBV28,NA,TGTGCCAGCAGCCTCCTCCCAGGGGCGGACACTGAAGCTTTCTTT,CASSLLPGADTEAFF
many,TRBJ1-5,TRBV12-3/TRBV12-4,NA,TGTGCCAGCAGTGAAATCTTGAAGGGGGGGCTTGAACAGCCCCAGCATTTT,CASSEILKGGLEQPQHF
many,TRBJ1-1,TRBV6-5,TRBD1,TGTGCCAGCAGTTACTCTGGGCGCAACAGGGGGACTGAAGCTTTCTTT,CASSYSGRNRGTEAFF
many,TRBJ2-7,TRBV12-3/TRBV12-4,TRBD2,TGTGCCAGCAGTTTAAGGGGACTAGCGGGAGGCCGGCCCTACGAGCAGTACTTC,CASSLRGLAGGRPYEQYF
many,TRBJ1-1,TRBV5-1,NA,TGCGCCAGCAGCTTGGCCGGGCACGAAGCTTTCTTT,CASSLAGHEAFF
NA,TRBJ2-5,TRBV4-3,TRBD2,TGCGCCAGCAGCCAAGGGAGGCAGCGGGGGCAAGAGACCCAGTACTTC,CASSQGRQRGQETQYF
NA,TRBJ1-2,TRBV7-2,NA,TGTGCCAGCAGCTTATCGAGCTCCCCGGACTATGGCTACACCTTC,CASSLSSSPDYGYTF
many,TRBJ1-4,TRBV6-1,NA,TGTGCCAGCAGGGGGGGGCAGGTCGAAAAACTGTTTTTT,CASRGGQVEKLFF
many,TRBJ1-1,TRBV28,NA,TGTGCCAGCACTGCACAGGATACCAACACTGAAGCTTTCTTT,CASTAQDTNTEAFF
NA,TRBJ1-5,TRBV4-2,NA,TGTGCCAGCAGCCAAGTTTTCAGGGATGGGAATCAGCCCCAGCATTTT,CASSQVFRDGNQPQHF
many,TRBJ1-2,TRBV2,TRBD1,TGTGCCAGCATGGGGACAGGGAAGAATGGCTACACCTTC,CASMGTGKNGYTF
NA,TRBJ2-4,TRBV3-1,NA,TGTGCCAGCAGCCAAGATCTGATCAAACAAGCCAAAAACATTCAGTACTTC,CASSQDLIKQAKNIQYF
many,TRBJ2-7,TRBV27,TRBD2,TGTGCCAGCAGATTAAGCGGGACCATGGAGCAGTACTTC,CASRLSGTMEQYF
many,TRBJ2-5,TRBV7-8,NA,TGTGCCAGCAGTCAAATCCTCCGGGCAGGCCAAGAGACCCAGTACTTC,CASSQILRAGQETQYF
many,TRBJ2-2,TRBV28,NA,TGTGCCAGCAGTCCCCCTGAGGGGATGAACACCGGGGAGCTGTTTTTT,CASSPPEGMNTGELFF
NA,TRBJ1-3,TRBV30,NA,TGTGCCTGGAATGGGGTCTCTGGAAACACCATATATTTT,CAWNGVSGNTIYF
few,TRBJ2-2,TRBV11-2,TRBD1,TGTGCCAGCAGCTCCCTTGGGACAGGGGTGAACACCGGGGAGCTGTTTTTT,CASSSLGTGVNTGELFF
few,TRBJ2-2,TRBV19,NA,TGTGCCAGTAGTCCGGGACCCTGGGGCGGGGAGCTGTTTTTT,CASSPGPWGGELFF
NA,TRBJ1-4,TRBV4-3,NA,TGCGCCAGCAGCCAAGATCTCGGGTGGAGTCCGAATGAAAAACTGTTTTTT,CASSQDLGWSPNEKLFF
many,TRBJ2-7,TRBV2,NA,TGTGCCAGTGACGGGGGGCCGCAGCAGTACTTC,CASDGGPQQYF
NA,TRBJ1-5,TRBV7-9,TRBD1,TGTGCCAGCAGCACCGGACAGGGGGCTTCTCCCCAGCATTTT,CASSTGQGASPQHF
NA,TRBJ2-2,TRBV3-1,TRBD2,TGTGCCAGCAGCCAAGAGTTACGTGGGAGGGAAATGGCGTTGAACACCGGGGAGCTGTTTTTT,CASSQELRGREMALNTGELFF
NA,TRBJ2-5,TRBV25-1,NA,TGTGCCAGCAGTGAATGGGAGGAAGAGACCCAGTACTTC,CASSEWEEETQYF
NA,TRBJ2-7,TRBV4-3,TRBD1,TGCGCCAGCAGCCCCCGAGACAGGGCGATCCAGTACTTC,CASSPRDRAIQYF
NA,TRBJ2-7,TRBV30,TRBD2,TGTGCCTGGAGTAATGGTGGGGGGGCCTACGAGCAGTACTTC,CAWSNGGGAYEQYF